These 17 T cell receptor beta chains were sequenced from one sample in a study of T-cell reconstitution after alpha-beta-depleted transplantation in children (TCRdb year 2016). Library creation used PCR. The instrument was an Illumina HiSeq 2500. To normalize quantification of the TCRbeta repertoire, the TCR libraries were built with molecular barcoding that relied on unique molecular identifiers. The public reads were reprocessed in TCRdb via fastp at Q25 and MiXCR, keeping in-frame beta chains. All rows with the same CDR3 protein become a single entry with the most common DNA and genes. Within this sample are some 70,000 distinct CDR3 sequences, with 7.3% of them counted one time only. The top ten clones comprise approximately 2.3% of the sample. Sequenced here: PBMCs from the stem cell graft donor, sampled from the stem cell graft. All receptors derive from a human donor who donated a stem cell graft to a child with acute lymphoblastic leukemia.

This clonotype was detected many times. The chain joins TRBV29-1 to TRBJ2-1, with TRBD2 matching 8 bases. This CDR3 comprises 13 residues. Germline trimming cut 7 bases from V and 6 bases from J; bases unmatched to any gene: 8. Germline lookup yields CDR1 SQVTM and CDR2 ANQGSEA. DNA of the CDR3: TGCAGCGCGCGACTAGCGCCAAGCAATGAGCAGTTCTTC. Translating it yields CSARLAPSNEQFF.

This clonotype was detected many times. CDR3 sequence (DNA): TGTGCCAGCAGCCAAGCCAAGTCGAACGAGCAGTACTTC. Translated: CASSQAKSNEQYF. The chain couples TRBV3-1 to TRBJ2-7; D is uncertain. Germline V gene sequence: CDR1 LGHDT, CDR2 YNNKEL (reference sequence). V was trimmed by 1 base and J by 5 bases, leaving 9 bases between them. The CDR3 is 13 residues long.

This clonotype was detected ten times or more. V is TRBV5-1 and J is TRBJ2-2, with 8 bases identical to TRBD1. The CDR3 consists of 16 residues. Unmatched junction bases numbered 6, after V lost 2 bases and J lost 3 bases. In germline, CDR1 is SGHRS, CDR2 YFSETQ. CDR3 DNA: TGCGCCAGCAGCTTCCCAGGGGGCGCCGACACCGGGGAGCTGTTTTTT. It translates to CASSFPGGADTGELFF. Using reference TRBV5-1 and TRBJ2-2 for the parts outside the CDR3, the full variable domain is KAGVTQTPRYLIKTRGQQVTLSCSPISGHRSVSWYQQTPGQGLQFLFEYFSETQRNKGNFPGRFSGRQFSNSRSEMNVSTLELGDSALYLCASSFPGGADTGELFFGEGSRLTVL.

This clonotype has at least ten counts. CDR3: CASSPGTGGRNQPQHF. In nucleotides, the CDR3 is TGCGCCAGCAGCCCTGGGACAGGGGGCAGGAATCAGCCCCAGCATTTT. This chain connects TRBV5-1 to TRBJ1-5; 12 nucleotides align to TRBD1. Germline lookup yields CDR1 SGHRS and CDR2 YFSETQ. The CDR3 is 16 amino acids. With V trimmed by 4 bases and J by 4 bases, 6 bases remained unmatched.

This clonotype was recorded at least ten times. The chain links TRBV27 to TRBJ2-1; 12 bases line up with TRBD2. Unmatched junction bases numbered 10, after V lost 4 bases and J lost 15 bases. CDR1 and CDR2 (germline): MNHEY, SMNVEV (reference sequence). This CDR3 has 14 residues. CDR3 sequence reads: CASSSSGRAFSRFF. The CDR3 DNA reads TGTGCCAGCAGTTCTAGCGGGAGGGCCTTTAGCCGGTTCTTC.

This clonotype was picked up many times. This chain connects TRBV27 to TRBJ1-1; D is unresolved. Germline CDR1 reads MNHEY; CDR2 reads SMNVEV (reference sequence). V shed 5 bases and J shed 8 bases, with 15 bases lying between them. CDR3 length: 13 amino acids. Here the CDR3 DNA reads TGTGCCAGCAGTCCGGGAAATAGGGCCGAAGCTTTCTTT. It codes for CASSPGNRAEAFF.

There are many counts of this clonotype. This chain joins TRBV10-3 and TRBJ2-7; 8 nucleotides match TRBD2. This CDR3 is built from 13 residues. With V trimmed by 2 bases and J by 4 bases, 1 base remained unmatched. Germline V gives CDR1 ENHRY, CDR2 SYGVKD. CDR3: CAISETSGYEQYF. CDR3 nucleotides: TGTGCCATCAGTGAGACTAGCGGATACGAGCAGTACTTC.

This clonotype was found a few times. This chain links TRBV11-3 with TRBJ2-3; D assignment may be TRBD1 or TRBD2 (5 bases each). V lost 5 bases to trimming and J lost 2 bases, with 11 bases between them. The CDR3 totals 14 residues. In germline, CDR1 is SGHNT, CDR2 YENEEA. This CDR3 reads CASSRDGPTDTQYF. The CDR3 DNA is TGTGCCAGCAGCCGGGACGGACCCACAGATACGCAGTATTTT.

The J gene is TRBJ2-1, the V gene TRBV5-1; 14 nucleotides agree with TRBD2. The CDR3 length is 18 residues. With V trimmed by 4 bases and J by 3 bases, 9 bases remained unmatched. The germline gives CDR1 SGHRS, CDR2 YFSETQ. CDR3 in amino acids: CASSVRLAGGPGYNEQFF. CDR3 bases: TGCGCCAGCAGCGTCAGACTAGCGGGAGGGCCAGGCTACAATGAGCAGTTCTTC.

At least ten counts were recorded for this clonotype. The chain is built from TRBV27 and TRBJ1-1, with D unresolved. The CDR3 is made up of 14 amino acids. The V gene lost 4 bases and the J gene lost 1 base, with 10 bases spanning the gap. The germline V gene encodes CDR1 MNHEY and CDR2 SMNVEV (reference sequence). The CDR3: CASSSYGENTEAFF. Written as DNA, the CDR3 is TGTGCCAGCAGTTCGTACGGGGAGAACACTGAAGCTTTCTTT.

This clonotype was counted at least ten times. The chain links TRBV6-4 to TRBJ2-3; TRBD2 matches 14 bases. Germline values: CDR1 MRHNA, CDR2 SNTAGT. The CDR3 has 15 amino acids. V dropped 7 bases and J dropped 4; count of bases not matched to a gene: 4. DNA of the CDR3: TGTGCCAGCAAGAAGACTAGCGGGGGGGCAGATACGCAGTATTTT. Protein: CASKKTSGGADTQYF.

This rearrangement joins TRBV7-9 to TRBJ2-1, with D possibly TRBD1 on 6 matching bases. Germline V CDR1 and CDR2: SEHNR, FQNEAQ (reference sequence). V was shortened by 4 bases and J by 4 bases, with 17 bases between the two germline ends. The CDR3 runs 16 residues. The CDR3 here is CASSSTGPRLYNEQFF. The CDR3 nucleotides read TGTGCCAGCAGCTCGACAGGACCTCGATTGTACAATGAGCAGTTCTTC.

J is TRBJ1-5 and V is TRBV12-3 or TRBV12-4; D gene unclear. The CDR3 consists of 18 residues. Trimming stripped 11 bases from V and 2 bases from J, with 28 bases between. The CDR3 nucleotides are TGTGCCTGCTGTCCTAACCGCCCGGGAACAGCGCGCAATCAGCCCCAGCATTTT. Its protein product is CACCPNRPGTARNQPQHF.

This chain links TRBV5-5 with TRBJ2-7, with 10 bases aligning to TRBD1. V gave up 4 bases and J gave up 4 bases; unmatched junction bases: 14. The CDR3 sequence is 17 residues long. The germline V gene has CDR1 SGHKS and CDR2 YYEKEE (reference sequence). The DNA for the CDR3 is TGTGCCAGCAGCGCGGGACAGGGGTCTCCCGCTCTTTACGAGCAGTACTTC. This encodes CASSAGQGSPALYEQYF.

This clonotype was detected only a few times. The genes are TRBV12-3 or TRBV12-4 and TRBJ1-5; 10 nucleotides match TRBD1. Trimming cost V 4 bases and J 3 bases; bases outside gene matches: 6. There are 16 residues in the CDR3. The CDR3 is CASSSRTGGTNQPQHF. CDR3 coding DNA: TGTGCCAGCAGTTCCCGGACAGGGGGGACCAATCAGCCCCAGCATTTT.

Remarks on this clonotype: It is likely a read error, because the conserved phenylalanine at the end of the CDR3 is missing. No DNA is shown, since the ends of the CDR3 on it are uncertain; the CDR3 is the one TCRdb lists. The chain couples TRBV4-1 to TRBJ2-7; no DNA check was done on the table's D call, TRBD1. CDR1 MGHRA and CDR2 YSYEKL come from the germline V gene. The CDR3 is 10 amino acids long, termini counted. This CDR3 reads CASSQPARGL.

This clonotype was seen repeatedly, ten times or more. The J gene is TRBJ2-7, the V gene TRBV11-1; D not resolved. CDR3 length equals 12 residues. Germline CDR1 is SGHAT and CDR2 is FQDESV (reference sequence). V was cut by 0 bases and J by 3 bases, with 3 bases left in between. The CDR3 DNA reads TGTGCCAGCAGCTTAGCACGCTACGAGCAGTACTTC. It is translated as CASSLARYEQYF.